Following are 5 T cell receptor beta chains from one sample sequenced in a study of read filtering for tumor transcriptome and immune sequencing (dated by TCRdb to the early 2020s). Sequencing instrument: Illumina HiSeq 4000. The Immunoverse kit was used to build TCR libraries from around 400 ng RNA, with molecular barcoded adaptors covering alpha/delta and beta/gamma chains. TCRdb itself trimmed the public reads at Q25 with fastp, ran MiXCR and retained productive beta chains. Under each unique CDR3 protein, matching rows form one entry showing the most common genes and DNA. This sample is represented by approximately 58,000 distinct CDR3 sequences; 9% to 15% of them were singletons. Around 16% of the sample is held by the ten biggest clonotypes. Sequences were obtained from a population of CD138-negative cells sorted from bone marrow. This specimen's cell subset or site label, per the study, means: bone marrow mononuclear cells depleted of CD138+ plasma/myeloma cells by negative magnetic selection. These receptors were taken from a donor aged 40 or older with multiple myeloma.

This clonotype was recorded at least ten times. This rearrangement joins TRBV20-1 to TRBJ2-1; 7 bases match TRBD2. Per germline, CDR1 DFQATT and CDR2 SNEGSKA (reference sequence). The V gene end was trimmed by 6 bases and the J gene end by 3 bases; junction bases not matched to a gene: 11. The CDR3 contains 15 residues. The CDR3 region has the DNA TGCAGTGCCCCCGGATGGGGGGGTCTCTACAATGAGCAGTTCTTC. This translates into CSAPGWGGLYNEQFF.

This clonotype was counted ten times or more. In DNA form, the CDR3 reads TGTGCCAGCAGCCCGACAGGGGTGGGTCAGCCCCAGCATTTT. Its protein is CASSPTGVGQPQHF. V usage is TRBV7-9 and J usage is TRBJ1-5; 8 nucleotides agree with TRBD1. Germline lookup yields CDR1 SEHNR and CDR2 FQNEAQ (reference sequence). Unmatched junction bases numbered 6, after V lost 5 bases and J lost 6 bases. CDR3 length: 14 amino acids. The complete variable domain, with remaining parts taken from reference TRBV7-9 and TRBJ1-5, reads DTGVSQNPRHKITKRGQNVTFRCDPISEHNRLYWYRQTLGQGPEFLTYFQNEAQLEKSRLLSDRFSAERPKGSFSTLEIQRTEQGDSAMYLCASSPTGVGQPQHFGDGTRLSIL.

There are many counts of this clonotype. The chain links TRBV9 to TRBJ2-2; D gene uncertain. Germline V gene lookup returns CDR1 SGDLS and CDR2 YYNGEE. The CDR3 spans 17 residues. V dropped 3 bases and J dropped 10 bases, with 25 bases sitting between them. The CDR3 spells CASSGGIFGPSISELFF. In DNA, the CDR3 is TGTGCCAGCAGCGGGGGTATTTTTGGTCCCTCTATTTCGGAGCTGTTTTTT.

Note on this clonotype: One end of the junction fails to match germline, which may point to a read error. J is TRBJ2-7 and V is TRBV7-8; 8 positions agree with TRBD1. Germline V lookup: CDR1 SGHVS, CDR2 FQNEAQ. CDR3 length: 13 amino acids. The CDR3 DNA reads as TGTGCCAGCAGCTCACAGGGGGGACAGAGCAGTAACTTC. Translated: CASSSQGGQSSNF.

The table lists this clonotype with many counts. The rearrangement joins TRBV10-3 to TRBJ1-2; D ambiguous. V gave up 3 bases and J gave up 2 bases, with 13 bases separating them. The germline CDR1 and CDR2 sequences are ENHRY and SYGVKD. The CDR3 contains 15 residues. CDR3 coding DNA: TGTGCCATCAGTGATAACGGAGGACGGAACTATGGCTACACCTTC. Protein product: CAISDNGGRNYGYTF.